This section outlines one T cell receptor beta chain sequence together with its context. Its matching antigen is unknown. Trimming shortened V by 1 base and J by 7 bases, and 11 bases separated the two germline ends. Germline V gene data show CDR1 as LNHNV and CDR2 as YYDKDF (reference sequence). The CDR3 contains 14 residues. The data were taken from a study of T-cell memory formation after mild COVID-19. In TCRdb, the 5' RACE reads were re-called with MiXCR into one record per CDR3 protein. The table records hundreds of thousands of distinct CDR3 sequences, 28% of them present only once. Findings and limits, study-wide: Later expanders leaned toward CD4+, whereas clones contracting from day 15 to 85 were balanced CD4/CD8.

This TCR was recovered from an adult woman who had mild COVID-19 (a few samples of this study predate the infection). Cell type and time point are not known. Sequenced material: PBMCs or a T cell subset sorted from them (not recorded which). The chain employs TRBV15 and TRBJ2-1; no reliable D call. In DNA form, the CDR3 reads TGTGCCACCAGCAGAGTGGGCCCGGGTAATGAGCAGTTCTTC. As protein: CATSRVGPGNEQFF.